Sequencing of this T cell receptor (beta chain) was carried out in a study of cytomegalovirus exposure and HLA in healthy donors. About the research overall: Within the Caucasian-associated ancestry cluster were around 81% of the approximately 370 genotyped donors.

The CDR3 consists of 13 residues. Germline V gene data show CDR1 as SGHTA and CDR2 as FQGNSA. V lost 7 bases, J lost 5 bases, and 3 bases stayed unmatched. In the PCR, 60 Vbeta and 13 Jbeta primers were used. TCRdb's table, derived via immunoSEQ multiplex PCR, lists solely in-frame clones and lacks some. The sample gives under 200,000 clones, about 65% of which show up once; over 1.2% is in the top ten. Study conclusions and caveats: TCR beta V segments were, for the most part, productive about 87% or about 30% of the time in an earlier analysis. Per published accounts, TCR beta sequences correctly predicted the HLA-A and HLA-B alleles of most subjects.

About this clone itself: Its target is unknown.

This chain links TRBV7-2 with TRBJ2-5, with 11 positions matching TRBD2. The TCR comes from a girl under 18 in good health and CMV-seronegative. Specimen: PBMCs. CDR3 nucleotides: TGTGCCAGCAAACTAGCGGGGGCGGAGACCCAGTACTTC. It specifies CASKLAGAETQYF.